A single sample gave rise to the 3 T cell receptor beta chains below, sequenced in a study of T cell repertoires in cytomegalovirus infection. TCRdb redid the calling of the reads with MiXCR, one entry per CDR3 protein. The sample comprises about 260,000 distinct CDR3 sequences, roughly an eighth of which are singletons, and 7% to 9.5% rests with the top ten. Material for sequencing was PBMCs. These receptors were collected from a human donor in good health (CMV status not recorded). Some clones in this sample may be carry-over from other donors' samples.

The sample holds many counts of this clonotype. This sequence joins TRBV7-9 and TRBJ2-7; D is undetermined. Trimming removed 2 bases at V and 2 bases at J, with 7 bases between. The length of the CDR3 is 13 residues. Germline V lookup: CDR1 SEHNR, CDR2 FQNEAQ (reference sequence). In DNA, the CDR3 is TGTGCCAGCAGCTTAAATTCCGCCTACGAGCAGTACTTC. Its translation is CASSLNSAYEQYF.

This clonotype was seen a few times. The genes are TRBV2 and TRBJ2-7, with a weak D call TRBD1 (6 bases). The germline gives CDR1 SNHLY, CDR2 FYNNEI. Trimming pared 6 bases from V and 3 bases from J, leaving 15 bases between. CDR3 size: 14 residues. The CDR3 DNA reads as TGTGCCAGCAGGTCTCGGACAGACCTCTACGAGCAGTACTTC. This gives the protein CASRSRTDLYEQYF.

A few counts support this clonotype. The V and J genes are TRBV28 and TRBJ1-2; D possibly corresponds to TRBD1 (6 bases). Germline V gene sequence: CDR1 MDHEN, CDR2 SYDVKM. With 7 bases removed from V and 4 bases from J, the gap between germline ends came to 13 bases. The CDR3 spans 13 residues. The CDR3 is CASTLGHIYGYTF. The DNA of the CDR3 is TGTGCCAGCACCCTGGGACATATCTATGGCTACACCTTC.